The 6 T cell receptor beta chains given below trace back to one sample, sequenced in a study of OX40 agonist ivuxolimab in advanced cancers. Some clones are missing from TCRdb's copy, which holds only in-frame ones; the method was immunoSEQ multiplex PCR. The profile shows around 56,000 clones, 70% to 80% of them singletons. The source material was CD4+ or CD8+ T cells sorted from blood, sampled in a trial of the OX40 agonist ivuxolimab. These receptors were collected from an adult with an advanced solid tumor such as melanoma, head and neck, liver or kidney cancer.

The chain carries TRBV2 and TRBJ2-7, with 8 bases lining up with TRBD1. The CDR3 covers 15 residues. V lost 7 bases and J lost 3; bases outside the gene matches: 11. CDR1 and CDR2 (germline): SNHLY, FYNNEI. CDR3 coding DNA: TGTGCCAGCAAGTTAGACAGGGGTATATTCTACGAGCAGTACTTC. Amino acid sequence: CASKLDRGIFYEQYF.

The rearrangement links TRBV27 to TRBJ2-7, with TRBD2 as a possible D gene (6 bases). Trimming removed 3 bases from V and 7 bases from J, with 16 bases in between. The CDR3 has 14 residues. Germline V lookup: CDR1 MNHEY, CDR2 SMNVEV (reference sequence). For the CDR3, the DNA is TGTGCCAGCAGTTTTTCCCGGGGGTCTCGGGAGCAGTACTTC. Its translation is CASSFSRGSREQYF.

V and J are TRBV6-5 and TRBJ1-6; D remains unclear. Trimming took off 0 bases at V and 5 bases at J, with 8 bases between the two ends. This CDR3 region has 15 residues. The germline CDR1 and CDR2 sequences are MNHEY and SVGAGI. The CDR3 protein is CASSYSLGNNSPLHF. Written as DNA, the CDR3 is TGTGCCAGCAGTTACTCATTAGGGAATAATTCACCCCTCCACTTT.

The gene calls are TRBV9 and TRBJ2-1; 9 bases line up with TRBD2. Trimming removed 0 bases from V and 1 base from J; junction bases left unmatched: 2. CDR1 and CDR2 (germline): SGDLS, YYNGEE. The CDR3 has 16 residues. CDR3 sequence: CASSVGGLASYNEQFF. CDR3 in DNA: TGTGCCAGCAGCGTAGGAGGACTAGCGTCCTACAATGAGCAGTTCTTC. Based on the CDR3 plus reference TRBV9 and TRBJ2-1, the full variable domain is DSGVTQTPKHLITATGQRVTLRCSPRSGDLSVYWYQQSLDQGLQFLIQYYNGEERAKGNILERFSAQQFPDLHSELNLSSLELGDSALYFCASSVGGLASYNEQFFGPGTRLTVL.

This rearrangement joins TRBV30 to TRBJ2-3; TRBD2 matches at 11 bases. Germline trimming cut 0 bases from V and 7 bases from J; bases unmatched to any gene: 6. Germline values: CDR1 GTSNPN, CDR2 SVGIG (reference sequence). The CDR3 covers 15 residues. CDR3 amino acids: CAWSVLGTSGNTQYF. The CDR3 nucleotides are TGTGCCTGGAGTGTACTAGGGACTAGCGGCAATACGCAGTATTTT.

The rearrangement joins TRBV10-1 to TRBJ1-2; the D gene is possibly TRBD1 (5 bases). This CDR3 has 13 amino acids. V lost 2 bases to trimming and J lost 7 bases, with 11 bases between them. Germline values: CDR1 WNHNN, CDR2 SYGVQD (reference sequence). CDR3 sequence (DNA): TGCGCCAGCAGTGAGGAGGGGACGGTTGGCTACACCTTC. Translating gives CASSEEGTVGYTF.